This T cell receptor beta chain derives from a study of graft-versus-host responses after intestinal transplantation. Looking at the study overall: Every one of the recipients received anti-thymocyte globulin induction and afterwards took tacrolimus and steroids for 3 to 4 years. General study results and limits: Graft-donor T cell macrochimerism in patients accompanied high graft-versus-host to host-versus-graft clonal ratios in allografts. Early after transplant, HvG clones declined as circulating GvH clones peaked. GvH clones detected in recipient marrow included some appearing first in ileum or blood.

Comments on this clone: The antigen is not known.

To release intraepithelial and lamina propria lymphocytes, the graft tissue was processed. The method was immunoSEQ multiplex PCR; TCRdb's version includes in-frame clones alone and lacks a portion of them. The sample comprises some 40,000 clones, roughly 90% of which are singletons, and roughly 18% rests with the top ten. There are 13 residues in the CDR3. Germline CDR1 reads SGHKS; CDR2 reads YYEKEE (reference sequence). V was pared by 1 base and J by 6 bases, with 11 bases between. This sequence joins TRBV5-5 and TRBJ2-7; no reliable D call. This TCR came from a human patient who received an intestinal transplant, so some T cells may come from the graft donor. Sequenced here: ileum tissue, sampled 200 to 210 days after intestinal transplant. In DNA form, the CDR3 reads TGTGCCAGCAGCTTGTCTCGGGCCGCCGAGCAGTACTTC. This translates into CASSLSRAAEQYF.